What follows are 29 T cell receptor beta chains derived from one specimen sequenced in a study of HIV-infected patients and healthy controls (dated by TCRdb to the mid-2010s). The library was prepared using 5' RACE. Sequenced using an Illumina MiSeq. Clones were called with MiXCR by TCRdb after fastp trimmed the public reads at Q25, and only in-frame beta chains were retained. Duplicate CDR3 protein sequences are folded into a single record with the most common DNA and genes. The sample table holds around 62,000 distinct CDR3 sequences, of which 15% to 20% were seen once. 1.1% to 1.5% of the sample is in the top ten clones. Specimen: CD4+ T cells from blood. All receptors come from a human donor in good health.

This clonotype has only a few counts. The V gene is TRBV20-1, the J gene TRBJ2-1; either TRBD1 or TRBD2 may fit D (5 bases each). Germline V gene data show CDR1 as DFQATT and CDR2 as SNEGSKA (reference sequence). Trimming cost V 1 base and J 7 bases, with 17 bases left between them. The CDR3 extends over 15 amino acids. The CDR3 region is CSARVSLGVANEQFF. The CDR3 DNA follows: TGCAGTGCTAGAGTTAGCCTAGGGGTAGCGAATGAGCAGTTCTTC.

The CDR3 protein is CASSTAGSYEVQYF. Written as DNA, the CDR3 is TGCGCCAGCAGCACTGCAGGGTCCTACGAAGTGCAGTACTTC. V gene TRBV5-1 combines with J gene TRBJ2-7, with D possibly being TRBD1 (5 bases). The CDR3 loop spans 14 amino acids. Trimming left V 4 bases short and J 9 bases short, with 20 bases between. Germline CDR1 SGHRS, CDR2 YFSETQ.

CDR3 nucleotides: TGTGCCAGCAAGGCGGGAGGTCCCGGGGAGCTGTTTTTT. Residues: CASKAGGPGELFF. The V call is TRBV6-5, the J call TRBJ2-2, with 8 bases aligning to TRBD2. Trimming at V came to 7 bases and at J to 6 bases, leaving 4 bases not matched to a gene. Germline V gives CDR1 MNHEY, CDR2 SVGAGI. The CDR3 covers 13 residues.

The table lists this clonotype with a few counts. The chain links TRBV2 to TRBJ1-5; D gene ambiguous. This CDR3 has 15 amino acids. Deletions cut 3 bases from V and 0 bases from J, with 9 bases between. Germline V lookup: CDR1 SNHLY, CDR2 FYNNEI. The CDR3 DNA reads TGTGCCAGCAGTGACCAGCCGTATAGCAATCAGCCCCAGCATTTT. It encodes CASSDQPYSNQPQHF.

This clonotype occurred many times. The chain links TRBV2 to TRBJ1-2; D uncertain. Germline CDR1 reads SNHLY; CDR2 reads FYNNEI. The CDR3 consists of 14 residues. Trimming removed 8 bases from V and 4 bases from J, with 17 bases in between. The DNA of the CDR3 is TGTGCCAGCGGAACCCGGACGTCCCGCTATGGCTACACCTTC. It codes for CASGTRTSRYGYTF.

This clonotype came up many times. The CDR3 DNA reads as TGCAGCGTTGGCGCGACTAATGAAGCTTTCTTT. Translating it yields CSVGATNEAFF. The chain couples TRBV29-1 to TRBJ1-1; D is uncertain. The CDR3 contains 11 residues. Germline assignment: CDR1 SQVTM and CDR2 ANQGSEA. The V gene lost 4 bases and the J gene lost 7 bases, with 10 bases spanning the gap.

This clonotype was found a few times. The chain employs TRBV6-6 and TRBJ1-1; no definite D call. Germline V gene lookup returns CDR1 MNHNY and CDR2 SVGAGI (reference sequence). CDR3 length: 14 residues. V dropped 7 bases and J dropped 6 bases, with 18 bases sitting between them. The CDR3 spells CASILPFGGPEAFF. CDR3 nucleotide sequence: TGTGCCAGCATACTCCCTTTCGGTGGCCCTGAAGCTTTCTTT.

The rearrangement joins TRBV30 to TRBJ1-3; D gene unclear. The CDR3 consists of 15 residues. Trimming pared 0 bases from V and 0 bases from J, leaving 9 bases between. Germline V gene data show CDR1 as GTSNPN and CDR2 as SVGIG (reference sequence). Here the CDR3 reads CAWSVSGVSGNTIYF. The CDR3 DNA is TGTGCCTGGAGTGTATCGGGCGTCTCTGGAAACACCATATATTTT.

This clonotype was detected a few times. The gene calls are TRBV12-3 or TRBV12-4 and TRBJ1-2, with unresolved D. The CDR3 is 14 amino acids. The ends were cut back, 2 bases at V and 4 bases at J, with 11 bases in the middle. The CDR3 DNA follows: TGTGCCAGCAGTTTACTCCCAGATTCCTATGGCTACACCTTC. Protein: CASSLLPDSYGYTF.

V and J are TRBV12-3 or TRBV12-4 and TRBJ1-1; 8 bases map to TRBD1. V trimming: 3 bases; J trimming: 3 bases; junction bases outside the gene matches: 6. This CDR3 has 15 amino acids. As DNA, the CDR3 is TGTGCCAGCAGTTTGGCGGACAGGGACGACACTGAAGCTTTCTTT. Its protein is CASSLADRDDTEAFF.

This clonotype was recorded at least ten times. V gene TRBV7-3 combines with J gene TRBJ2-3; TRBD2 matches 8 bases. Germline V gives CDR1 SGHTA, CDR2 FQGTGA. This CDR3 spans 16 amino acids. The V and J ends lost 5 bases and 6 bases, in that order; junction bases with no gene match: 13. The CDR3 bases are TGTGCCAGCAGCCTAAGGGGCGGGGGGCCGTCCGATACGCAGTATTTT. It specifies CASSLRGGGPSDTQYF. The whole variable domain, remainder taken from reference TRBV7-3 and TRBJ2-3, is GAGVSQTPSNKVTEKGKYVELRCDPISGHTALYWYRQSLGQGPEFLIYFQGTGAADDSGLPNDRFFAVRPEGSVSTLKIQRTERGDSAVYLCASSLRGGGPSDTQYFGPGTRLTVL.

This clonotype was detected a few times. This chain uses TRBV6-2 or TRBV6-3 with TRBJ1-1; 7 bases map to TRBD1. There are 20 residues in the CDR3. With V trimmed by 4 bases and J by 1 base, 21 bases remained unmatched. Germline lookup yields CDR1 MNHEY and CDR2 SVGEGT. The CDR3 bases are TGTGCCAGCAGTTCCAAACCAAACACGGACAGGCAGATAAGGAACACTGAAGCTTTCTTT. Protein product: CASSSKPNTDRQIRNTEAFF.

The J gene is TRBJ2-7, the V gene TRBV29-1, with unresolved D. Germline assignment: CDR1 SQVTM and CDR2 ANQGSEA. V lost 7 bases and J 1 base, leaving 17 bases between the germline ends. The CDR3 contains 14 residues. DNA of the CDR3: TGCAGCGCCAAACAACTCCCCGGATCCTACGAGCAGTACTTC. It codes for CSAKQLPGSYEQYF.

The gene calls are TRBV7-6 and TRBJ1-6; no clear D gene. Germline assignment: CDR1 SGHVS and CDR2 FNYEAQ. Trimming shortened V by 1 base and J by 7 bases, and 11 bases separated the two germline ends. The CDR3 is 15 amino acids. Here the CDR3 DNA reads TGTGCCAGCAGCTTAGTGGCAGGATCCAATTCACCCCTCCACTTT. Residues: CASSLVAGSNSPLHF.

This clonotype appeared many times. The chain couples TRBV3-1 to TRBJ1-1; D is possibly TRBD1 (5 bases). The germline gives CDR1 LGHDT, CDR2 YNNKEL (reference sequence). The CDR3 extends over 16 amino acids. V lost 1 base, J lost 5 bases, and 17 bases lay in between. The CDR3 here is CASSQVWGSGRTEAFF. The CDR3 nucleotides read TGTGCCAGCAGCCAAGTTTGGGGCAGTGGGAGGACTGAAGCTTTCTTT.

This clonotype came up a few times. CDR3 residues: CASSMGQLNTEAFF. The CDR3 region has the DNA TGCGCCAGCAGTATGGGACAGCTTAACACTGAAGCTTTCTTT. V is TRBV5-1 and J is TRBJ1-1; 7 bases are shared with TRBD1. The germline CDR1 and CDR2 sequences are SGHRS and YFSETQ. The CDR3 covers 14 residues. The V and J ends lost 5 bases and 2 bases, in that order; junction bases with no gene match: 6. The full variable domain, rest sourced from reference TRBV5-1 and TRBJ1-1, is KAGVTQTPRYLIKTRGQQVTLSCSPISGHRSVSWYQQTPGQGLQFLFEYFSETQRNKGNFPGRFSGRQFSNSRSEMNVSTLELGDSALYLCASSMGQLNTEAFFGQGTRLTVV.

Judged by abundance, this clonotype is medium-sized. J is TRBJ1-2 and V is TRBV7-9, with 7 bases fitting TRBD1. Germline CDR1 SEHNR, CDR2 FQNEAQ (reference sequence). V shed 5 bases and J 7 bases; nucleotides not matched to a gene: 10. The CDR3 spans 14 residues. CDR3 sequence (DNA): TGTGCCAGCAGCCTCTTGACAGGGTTCCGTGGCTACACCTTC. As protein: CASSLLTGFRGYTF. Variable domain in full (rest from reference TRBV7-9 and TRBJ1-2): DTGVSQNPRHKITKRGQNVTFRCDPISEHNRLYWYRQTLGQGPEFLTYFQNEAQLEKSRLLSDRFSAERPKGSFSTLEIQRTEQGDSAMYLCASSLLTGFRGYTFGSGTRLTVV.

The chain joins TRBV6-6 to TRBJ2-3; the D gene could be TRBD1 or TRBD2 (5 bases each). The CDR3 is 13 amino acids. CDR1 MNHNY and CDR2 SVGAGI come from the germline V gene (reference sequence). Trimming took 6 bases from V and 2 from J, leaving 9 bases between them. CDR3 region: CASRGPVTDTQYF. CDR3 bases: TGTGCCAGCAGGGGACCGGTCACAGATACGCAGTATTTT.

This chain uses TRBV5-1 with TRBJ1-3, with 7 bases fitting TRBD1. The trim removed 8 bases at V and 1 base at J, leaving 15 bases unmatched. Germline-derived CDR1 and CDR2 are SGHRS and YFSETQ. The CDR3 is made up of 17 amino acids. The CDR3, as DNA: TGCGCCAGTGCGACAGGGAGTCGTACTTTTTCTGGAAACACCATATATTTT. This encodes CASATGSRTFSGNTIYF.

V usage is TRBV4-1 and J usage is TRBJ1-2; no reliable D call. Germline V lookup: CDR1 MGHRA, CDR2 YSYEKL. Between the trimmed V and J ends, which lost 1 base and 6 bases, there was a span of 6 bases. The CDR3 sequence is 12 residues long. CDR3 protein: CASSQGHDGYTF. Here the CDR3 DNA reads TGCGCCAGCAGCCAAGGCCATGATGGCTACACCTTC.

This clonotype was observed a handful of times. The V gene is TRBV6-1, the J gene TRBJ2-7; D remains unclear. Germline-derived CDR1 and CDR2 are MNHNS and SASEGT. Trimming cost V 4 bases and J 3 bases, with 4 bases left between them. The CDR3 loop spans 11 amino acids. CDR3 nucleotides: TGTGCCAGCAGTGCACTCTACGAGCAGTACTTC. Its protein product is CASSALYEQYF.

V usage is TRBV30 and J usage is TRBJ2-7, with D possibly being TRBD2 (6 bases). Germline-derived CDR1 and CDR2 are GTSNPN and SVGIG (reference sequence). The CDR3 is made up of 12 amino acids. Deletions cut 2 bases from V and 4 bases from J, with 9 bases between. The CDR3 loop reads CAWSWSGYEQYF. CDR3 bases: TGTGCCTGGAGTTGGAGCGGGTACGAGCAGTACTTC.

In its sample, this clonotype was seen a few times. The chain recombines TRBV24-1 with TRBJ2-1; a weak D match, TRBD1 (7 bases). The V end was cut by 2 bases, the J end by 4 bases, with 14 bases between. This CDR3 spans 16 amino acids. In germline, CDR1 is KGHDR, CDR2 SFDVKD. The CDR3 DNA sequence: TGTGCCACCAGTGATTCCAGGGGGGCTAGTTACAATGAGCAGTTCTTC. It encodes CATSDSRGASYNEQFF.

This clonotype came up many times. This chain uses TRBV20-1 with TRBJ2-1, with 13 bases identical to TRBD2. The CDR3 is 14 amino acids. Looked up from germline, CDR1 is DFQATT and CDR2 is SNEGSKA (reference sequence). In nucleotides, the CDR3 is TGCAGCTGGGGACTAGCGGGACCATACAATGAGCAGTTCTTC. Amino acids: CSWGLAGPYNEQFF.

The gene calls are TRBV5-6 and TRBJ2-6, with a possible D match to TRBD1 (6 bases). CDR3 length: 17 amino acids. Trimming pared 0 bases from V and 3 bases from J, leaving 13 bases between. CDR1 and CDR2 (germline): SGHDT, YYEEEE. The CDR3 loop reads CASSLGQGSFGANVLTF. The CDR3 DNA sequence: TGTGCCAGCAGCTTGGGTCAGGGGAGTTTTGGGGCCAACGTCCTGACTTTC.

The J gene is TRBJ2-1, the V gene TRBV6-5, with 9 bases fitting TRBD2. CDR1 is MNHEY and CDR2 is SVGAGI in the germline V gene. The CDR3 loop spans 15 amino acids. J gave up 9 bases and V 8 bases, and 14 bases lay outside the gene matches. This chain's CDR3 is CASGANSGRRGEQFF. Written as DNA, the CDR3 is TGTGCCAGCGGAGCCAATAGCGGGAGAAGGGGTGAGCAGTTCTTC.

This clonotype has ten or more counts. The chain uses TRBV20-1 and TRBJ1-5; 8 bases are a match to TRBD1. The germline V gene encodes CDR1 DFQATT and CDR2 SNEGSKA (reference sequence). V lost 5 bases to trimming and J lost 2 bases; unmatched junction nucleotides: 11. This CDR3 has 16 amino acids. This CDR3 is CSALGQGRGGNQPQHF. The DNA of the CDR3 is TGCAGTGCTCTTGGACAGGGACGGGGAGGCAATCAGCCCCAGCATTTT.

The CDR3 nucleotides read TGCGCCAGCAGCCAAGATAGGTTTCAAGACACTGAAGCTTTCTTT. It specifies CASSQDRFQDTEAFF. V gene TRBV4-3 combines with J gene TRBJ1-1; the D is unclear. V was clipped by 0 bases and J by 3 bases, with 11 bases between them. The CDR3 spans 15 residues. Germline V gene sequence: CDR1 LGHNA, CDR2 YSLEER.

The genes are TRBV5-1 and TRBJ1-1; D may be TRBD1 (5 bases). Deletions cut 4 bases from V and 3 bases from J, with 19 bases between. Germline CDR1 is SGHRS and CDR2 is YFSETQ. The length of the CDR3 is 16 residues. CDR3 DNA: TGCGCCAGCAGCCATCAATTGGGGGGTCGGGACACTGAAGCTTTCTTT. Protein sequence: CASSHQLGGRDTEAFF.